One and the same sample provided the 13 T cell receptor beta chains below, sequenced in a study of blood T cell repertoires in COVID-19. The protocol was immunoSEQ multiplex PCR, while the TCRdb copy is restricted to in-frame clones and leaves out a portion. The sample gives tens of thousands of clones, roughly 80% of which show up once; around 28% is in the top ten. The sequenced material came from peripheral blood. These receptors were obtained from a man older than 75 with active or convalescent COVID-19.

V gene TRBV6-5 combines with J gene TRBJ1-4, with D unresolved. V was cut by 2 bases and J by 7 bases, with 8 bases left in between. The length of the CDR3 is 13 residues. Germline CDR1 and CDR2: MNHEY and SVGAGI. The CDR3 DNA is TGTGCCAGCAGTTACCGGGTTGCTGAAAAACTGTTTTTT. This sequence encodes CASSYRVAEKLFF.

The chain has TRBV12-3 or TRBV12-4 and TRBJ2-2; D gene ambiguous. V lost 3 bases and J 6 bases, leaving 8 bases between the germline ends. The CDR3 runs 13 residues. In nucleotides, the CDR3 is TGTGCCAGCAGTTTTGACAAGCCCGGGGAGCTGTTTTTT. Its protein is CASSFDKPGELFF.

The chain couples TRBV6-4 to TRBJ2-7, with 12 bases fitting TRBD2. Germline CDR1 and CDR2: MRHNA and SNTAGT. The trim removed 8 bases at V and 3 bases at J, leaving 8 bases unmatched. There are 15 residues in the CDR3. The CDR3 DNA reads TGTGCCAGCGTACTAGCGGGAGGACCTCGCTACGAGCAGTACTTC. Encoded protein: CASVLAGGPRYEQYF.

The rearrangement joins TRBV29-1 to TRBJ2-1; 9 bases fit TRBD1. Germline-derived CDR1 and CDR2 are SQVTM and ANQGSEA. J gave up 13 bases and V 5 bases, and 6 bases lay outside the gene matches. This CDR3 has 11 amino acids. The CDR3 DNA is TGCAGCGTTACCGGGACAGGGCCTCAGTTCTTC. Translating it yields CSVTGTGPQFF.

The rearrangement uses TRBV7-3 and TRBJ2-1, with 12 bases fitting TRBD2. CDR3 length: 15 residues. V dropped 6 bases and J dropped 4; count of bases not matched to a gene: 4. From germline, CDR1 is SGHTA and CDR2 FQGTGA. The CDR3 DNA is TGTGCCAGCAGTCTTGGACTAGCGGGATACAATGAGCAGTTCTTC. Translated, it gives CASSLGLAGYNEQFF.

The chain carries TRBV5-1 and TRBJ2-3; a weak D match, TRBD2 (6 bases). The CDR3 covers 15 residues. V gave up 0 bases and J gave up 1 base, with 9 bases separating them. Germline V gene lookup returns CDR1 SGHRS and CDR2 YFSETQ. CDR3 sequence (DNA): TGCGCCAGCAGCTTGGGCGGGATCGGCACAGATACGCAGTATTTT. This gives the protein CASSLGGIGTDTQYF.

CDR3 sequence (DNA): TGTGCCAGCAGTGACGTTGGTAGCTGGAATGAGCAGTTCTTC. Translation: CASSDVGSWNEQFF. The rearrangement joins TRBV2 to TRBJ2-1; D unclear. CDR3 size: 14 residues. The V gene's germline CDR1 is SNHLY and CDR2 FYNNEI. The V end lost 3 bases, the J end lost 7 bases, and 13 bases lay between the germline ends. Full variable domain (outside the CDR3, taken from reference TRBV2 and TRBJ2-1): EPEVTQTPSHQVTQMGQEVILRCVPISNHLYFYWYRQILGQKVEFLVSFYNNEISEKSEIFDDQFSVERPDGSNFTLKIRSTKLEDSAMYFCASSDVGSWNEQFFGPGTRLTVL.

The chain links TRBV5-1 to TRBJ1-1, with D unclear. Trimming removed 0 bases from V and 0 bases from J, with 9 bases in between. Germline-derived CDR1 and CDR2 are SGHRS and YFSETQ. CDR3 length: 15 residues. The CDR3 nucleotides read TGCGCCAGCAGCTTGGCACAGCCTTTGAACACTGAAGCTTTCTTT. This encodes CASSLAQPLNTEAFF.

The rearrangement uses TRBV27 and TRBJ2-4; 11 nucleotides match TRBD1. This CDR3 has 16 amino acids. Trimming removed 7 bases from V and 8 bases from J; junction bases left unmatched: 13. CDR1 is MNHEY, CDR2 SMNVEV, per germline (reference sequence). In DNA, the CDR3 is TGTGCCAGCACCACCCGGGACAGGGGGAAAGGGGACATTCAGTACTTC. As protein: CASTTRDRGKGDIQYF.

The chain joins TRBV29-1 to TRBJ1-6; D perhaps matches TRBD1 (6 bases). The ends were cut back, 1 base at V and 1 base at J, with 20 bases in the middle. CDR3 length: 19 amino acids. CDR1 is SQVTM, CDR2 ANQGSEA, per germline. The DNA of the CDR3 is TGCAGCGTTGAAGCCCGAATTCAGGGGAGAGGGTCCTATAATTCACCCCTCCACTTT. Its protein is CSVEARIQGRGSYNSPLHF. Variable domain in full (rest from reference TRBV29-1 and TRBJ1-6): SAVISQKPSRDICQRGTSLTIQCQVDSQVTMMFWYRQQPGQSLTLIATANQGSEATYESGFVIDKFPISRPNLTFSTLTVSNMSPEDSSIYLCSVEARIQGRGSYNSPLHFGNGTRLTVT.

The genes are TRBV25-1 and TRBJ2-7; TRBD1 matches at 7 bases. Trimming removed 1 base from V and 4 bases from J; junction bases left unmatched: 4. The germline gives CDR1 MGHDK, CDR2 SYGVNS. This CDR3 contains 14 residues. CDR3 sequence: CASSESGTVYEQYF. CDR3 bases: TGTGCCAGCAGTGAATCCGGGACAGTTTACGAGCAGTACTTC.

The chain uses TRBV12-3 or TRBV12-4 and TRBJ1-1; weak D call: TRBD1 (6 bases). The V end lost 6 bases, the J end lost 4 bases, and 12 bases lay between the germline ends. The length of the CDR3 is 13 residues. The CDR3 region is CASSRGYGTEAFF. Here the CDR3 DNA reads TGTGCCAGCAGCAGGGGATATGGCACTGAAGCTTTCTTT.

The CDR3 sequence is CASSQVWLAVTYNEQFF. In DNA form, the CDR3 reads TGTGCCAGCAGCCAAGTATGGCTAGCGGTGACCTACAATGAGCAGTTCTTC. The chain recombines TRBV3-1 (or the pseudogene TRBV3-2) with TRBJ2-1, with TRBD2 identical over 7 bases. The CDR3 spans 17 residues. From germline, CDR1 is LGHDT and CDR2 YNNKEL (reference sequence). J lost 2 bases, V lost 1 base, and 8 bases had no gene match.